This T cell receptor (beta chain) was retrieved from a study of blood T cells in healthy people across ages. Through a sample-barcoded 5' primer and a J-beta primer mix, a second PCR was run for roughly 6 to 11 cycles. Every sample produced at least 3 million CDR3-containing paired-end reads. TCRdb re-called the 5' RACE reads through MiXCR, storing one row per CDR3 protein. Of approximately 1,100,000 distinct CDR3 sequences listed, 35% to 55% are singletons. V gave up 4 bases and J gave up 2 bases, with 10 bases separating them. Germline V gene data show CDR1 as MNHEY and CDR2 as SMNVEV (reference sequence). The CDR3 is 14 residues long.

The sequence was collected from a woman in her sixties in good health. Input material: blood. The V and J genes are TRBV27 and TRBJ2-3; D is uncertain. CDR3 sequence reads: CASSSVSPTDTQYF. The CDR3 coding sequence is TGTGCCAGCAGTTCCGTGTCCCCCACAGATACGCAGTATTTT.